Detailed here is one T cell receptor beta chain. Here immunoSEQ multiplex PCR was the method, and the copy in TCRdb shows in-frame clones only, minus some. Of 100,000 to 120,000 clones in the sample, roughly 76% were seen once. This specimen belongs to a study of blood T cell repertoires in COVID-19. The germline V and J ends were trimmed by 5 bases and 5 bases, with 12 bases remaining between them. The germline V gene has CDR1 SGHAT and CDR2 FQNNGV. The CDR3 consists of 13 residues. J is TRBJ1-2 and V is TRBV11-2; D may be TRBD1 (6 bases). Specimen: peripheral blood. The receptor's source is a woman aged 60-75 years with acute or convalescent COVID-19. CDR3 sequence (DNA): TGTGCCAGCAGCCGGGACAAGGGTTATGGCTACACCTTC. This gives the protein CASSRDKGYGYTF.